The sample holds many counts of the clone carrying this TCR beta chain. These data belong to a study of T-cell reconstitution after alpha-beta-depleted transplantation in children. As it was prepared, the TCRbeta library received unique molecular identifiers. MiXCR, run by TCRdb on the PCR reads, gives a single entry per CDR3 protein. The repertoire has some 75,000 distinct CDR3 sequences, about 7.3% of them found once; the top ten carry 2.5%. The CDR3 contains 13 residues. V lost 5 bases and J lost 2, with 13 bases in between. Germline lookup yields CDR1 DFQATT and CDR2 SNEGSKA (reference sequence). The rearrangement uses TRBV20-1 and TRBJ2-7; D possibly corresponds to TRBD1 (6 bases). The source of this sequence is a human donor who donated a stem cell graft to a child with acute lymphoblastic leukemia. The source was PBMCs from the stem cell graft donor, collected from the stem cell graft. The chain's CDR3 is CSAETWTAYEQYF. The CDR3 DNA reads as TGCAGTGCTGAAACCTGGACAGCCTACGAGCAGTACTTC.